These 15 T cell receptor beta chains share one sample of origin, sequenced in a study of technical replicates of blood from several donors. Libraries were prepared by immunoSEQ multiplex PCR; TCRdb keeps only in-frame clonotypes and omits some of them. The sample contains over 70,000 clones, 90% to 95% of which appear only once. The sequenced sample was T cells isolated from PBMCs. The receptors here all came from a human donor in good health.

CDR3 in amino acids: CASSRDGTPGNIQYF. In nucleotides, the CDR3 is TGTGCCAGCAGTAGGGACGGGACTCCGGGAAACATTCAGTACTTC. This rearrangement joins TRBV6-5 to TRBJ2-4, with D possibly TRBD2 on 6 matching bases. V dropped 5 bases and J dropped 6 bases, with 17 bases sitting between them. The CDR3 has 15 residues. Germline lookup yields CDR1 MNHEY and CDR2 SVGAGI.

CDR3 protein: CASSQDRGPGYTF. DNA of the CDR3: TGCGCCAGCAGCCAAGACAGGGGTCCTGGCTACACCTTC. The chain is built from TRBV4-1 and TRBJ1-2, with D maybe TRBD1 (6 bases). Germline-derived CDR1 and CDR2 are MGHRA and YSYEKL. The ends were cut back, 0 bases at V and 7 bases at J, with 9 bases in the middle. The CDR3 is 13 amino acids.

The genes are TRBV16 and TRBJ1-4; D not certain. The CDR3 covers 15 residues. The V and J ends lost 1 base and 2 bases respectively, with 8 bases between them. The germline CDR1 and CDR2 sequences are KGHSY and FQNENV. CDR3 in amino acids: CASSQWRNTNEKLFF. As DNA, the CDR3 is TGTGCCAGCAGCCAATGGAGGAATACTAATGAAAAACTGTTTTTT.

The chain has TRBV7-6 and TRBJ2-1; no definite D call. This CDR3 has 15 residues. V lost 1 base, J lost 7 bases, and 14 bases lay in between. Germline CDR1 is SGHVS and CDR2 is FNYEAQ. The CDR3 region has the DNA TGTGCCAGCAGCTTAGGTATAGAAGTACCAAATGAGCAGTTCTTC. Amino acids: CASSLGIEVPNEQFF.

The sample holds a few counts of this clone. This sequence joins TRBV19 and TRBJ1-3; 7 nucleotides match TRBD1. Germline V gene data show CDR1 as LNHDA and CDR2 as SQIVND (reference sequence). V shed 1 base, J shed 2 bases, and the junction held 2 bases outside the gene matches. CDR3 length: 15 amino acids. The CDR3 sequence: CASSIGDSPGNTIYF. The CDR3 nucleotides read TGTGCCAGTAGTATAGGGGACAGTCCTGGAAACACCATATATTTT.

The chain uses TRBV30 and TRBJ1-2; D not resolved. This CDR3 is 11 amino acids long. In germline, CDR1 is GTSNPN, CDR2 SVGIG (reference sequence). The germline V and J ends were trimmed by 2 bases and 8 bases, with 9 bases remaining between them. The CDR3 sequence is CAWSPGGGYTF. In DNA form, the CDR3 reads TGTGCCTGGAGTCCGGGAGGGGGCTACACCTTC.

The chain employs TRBV9 and TRBJ1-4; 8 nucleotides agree with TRBD1. CDR1 SGDLS and CDR2 YYNGEE come from the germline V gene. CDR3 size: 17 residues. V shed 0 bases and J 4 bases; nucleotides not matched to a gene: 8. The CDR3, as DNA: TGTGCCAGCAGCGTAGATGGACAGGGAATTCTTAATGAAAAACTGTTTTTT. Its protein product is CASSVDGQGILNEKLFF. The variable domain in full, completed from reference TRBV9 and TRBJ1-4, reads DSGVTQTPKHLITATGQRVTLRCSPRSGDLSVYWYQQSLDQGLQFLIQYYNGEERAKGNILERFSAQQFPDLHSELNLSSLELGDSALYFCASSVDGQGILNEKLFFGSGTQLSVL.

The V gene is TRBV10-3, the J gene TRBJ2-1; the D is unclear. V was clipped by 3 bases and J by 3 bases, with 9 bases between them. The germline V gene has CDR1 ENHRY and CDR2 SYGVKD. This CDR3 is built from 14 residues. The CDR3 DNA reads TGTGCCATCAGTGAATCTATAGACTACAATGAGCAGTTCTTC. It specifies CAISESIDYNEQFF.

This rearrangement joins TRBV19 to TRBJ2-3; D unresolved. The CDR3 contains 14 residues. Germline assignment: CDR1 LNHDA and CDR2 SQIVND (reference sequence). Deletions cut 3 bases from V and 1 base from J, with 8 bases between. The CDR3 DNA sequence: TGTGCCAGTAGTATCCCCCATCGCACAGATACGCAGTATTTT. It specifies CASSIPHRTDTQYF.

As DNA, the CDR3 is TGCAGCGTTGTTCAACTAGCGGAATACAATGAGCAGTTCTTC. Amino acid sequence: CSVVQLAEYNEQFF. J is TRBJ2-1 and V is TRBV29-1; 8 bases are shared with TRBD2. There are 14 residues in the CDR3. The junction had 6 bases not matched to a gene; V was cut back by 4 bases and J by 4 bases. Germline V CDR1 and CDR2: SQVTM, ANQGSEA.

The rearrangement joins TRBV5-6 to TRBJ2-3, with 9 bases matching TRBD1. Trimming at V came to 2 bases and at J to 2 bases, leaving 6 bases not matched to a gene. Germline loops: CDR1 SGHDT, CDR2 YYEEEE. The CDR3 has 16 residues. Here the CDR3 reads CASSLLDRGLTDTQYF. The CDR3 DNA reads TGTGCCAGCAGCTTATTGGACAGGGGACTCACAGATACGCAGTATTTT.

The chain joins TRBV9 to TRBJ2-1, with D possibly TRBD2 on 6 matching bases. The V end lost 1 base, the J end lost 4 bases, and 24 bases lay between the germline ends. Germline-derived CDR1 and CDR2 are SGDLS and YYNGEE. The length of the CDR3 is 19 residues. DNA of the CDR3: TGTGCCAGCAGCGTACTCCGGGACTCACCCCCGCAAGTATACAATGAGCAGTTCTTC. Protein product: CASSVLRDSPPQVYNEQFF.

V usage is TRBV7-2 and J usage is TRBJ2-3, with D uncertain. CDR3 length: 14 amino acids. CDR1 is SGHTA, CDR2 FQGNSA, per germline. V lost 0 bases and J 0 bases, leaving 4 bases between the germline ends. In DNA, the CDR3 is TGTGCCAGCAGCTTAGCGCGGAGCACAGATACGCAGTATTTT. It specifies CASSLARSTDTQYF.

This chain joins TRBV9 and TRBJ2-6, with D perhaps matching TRBD2 (6 bases). This CDR3 is 19 amino acids long. The germline CDR1 and CDR2 sequences are SGDLS and YYNGEE. V lost 1 base, J lost 1 base, and 18 bases lay in between. CDR3 region: CASSVKTPGLESGANVLTF. CDR3 nucleotide sequence: TGTGCCAGCAGCGTAAAAACGCCGGGACTTGAATCTGGGGCCAACGTCCTGACTTTC.

The gene calls are TRBV19 and TRBJ2-1, with D uncertain. CDR1 is LNHDA, CDR2 SQIVND, per germline (reference sequence). The CDR3 is 14 amino acids. Trimming removed 6 bases from V and 3 bases from J, with 12 bases in between. CDR3 loop: CASSGERGYNEQFF. CDR3 sequence (DNA): TGTGCCAGTAGCGGAGAACGCGGCTACAATGAGCAGTTCTTC.